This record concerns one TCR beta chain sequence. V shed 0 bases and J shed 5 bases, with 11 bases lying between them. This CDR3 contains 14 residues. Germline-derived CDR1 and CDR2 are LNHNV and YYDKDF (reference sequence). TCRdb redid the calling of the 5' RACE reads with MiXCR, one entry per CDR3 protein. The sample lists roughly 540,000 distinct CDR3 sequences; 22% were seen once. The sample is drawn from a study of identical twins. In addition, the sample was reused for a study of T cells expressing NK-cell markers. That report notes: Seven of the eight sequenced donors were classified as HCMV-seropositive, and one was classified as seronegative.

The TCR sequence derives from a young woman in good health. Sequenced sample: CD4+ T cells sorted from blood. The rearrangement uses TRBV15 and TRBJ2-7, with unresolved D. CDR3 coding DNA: TGTGCCACCAGCAGAGAAGTGGATAAGAACGAGCAGTACTTC. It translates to CATSREVDKNEQYF.